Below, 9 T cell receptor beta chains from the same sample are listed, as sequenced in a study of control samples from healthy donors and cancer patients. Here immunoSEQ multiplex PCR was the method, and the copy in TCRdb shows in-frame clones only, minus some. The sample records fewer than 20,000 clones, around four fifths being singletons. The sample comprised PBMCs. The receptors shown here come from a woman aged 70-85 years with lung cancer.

The chain's CDR3 is CASSFFTTGTDSYEQYF. CDR3 coding DNA: TGTGCCAGCAGCTTCTTTACTACCGGGACAGATTCCTACGAGCAGTACTTC. The rearrangement links TRBV7-2 to TRBJ2-7; TRBD1 agrees at 7 bases. The length of the CDR3 is 17 residues. The V gene end was trimmed by 3 bases and the J gene end by 1 base; junction bases not matched to a gene: 12. Germline values: CDR1 SGHTA, CDR2 FQGNSA.

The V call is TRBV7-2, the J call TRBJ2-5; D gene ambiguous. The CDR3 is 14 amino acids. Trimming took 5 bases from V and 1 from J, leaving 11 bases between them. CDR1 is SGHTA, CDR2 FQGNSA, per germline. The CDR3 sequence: CASSTRRSQETQYF. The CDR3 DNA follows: TGTGCCAGCAGCACCCGCAGGAGCCAAGAGACCCAGTACTTC.

The CDR3 bases are TGTGCCTGGAGTTATCGGACAGGGCTAGGCGAGCAGTACTTC. Encoded protein: CAWSYRTGLGEQYF. The rearrangement joins TRBV30 to TRBJ2-7; 8 nucleotides align to TRBD1. CDR1 and CDR2 (germline): GTSNPN, SVGIG (reference sequence). J gave up 6 bases and V 2 bases, and 9 bases lay outside the gene matches. The CDR3 loop spans 14 amino acids.

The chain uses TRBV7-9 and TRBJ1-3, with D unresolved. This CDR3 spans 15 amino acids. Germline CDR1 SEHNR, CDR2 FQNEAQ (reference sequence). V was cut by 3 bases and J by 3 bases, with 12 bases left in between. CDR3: CASSLAGNLGNTIYF. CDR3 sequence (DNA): TGTGCCAGCAGCTTGGCGGGGAACCTTGGAAACACCATATATTTT.

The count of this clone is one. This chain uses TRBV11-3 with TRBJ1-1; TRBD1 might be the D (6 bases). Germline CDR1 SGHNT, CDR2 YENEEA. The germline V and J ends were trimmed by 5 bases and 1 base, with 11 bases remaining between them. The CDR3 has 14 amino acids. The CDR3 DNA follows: TGTGCCAGCAGCCGAGACAGGTGGAACACTGAAGCTTTCTTT. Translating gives CASSRDRWNTEAFF. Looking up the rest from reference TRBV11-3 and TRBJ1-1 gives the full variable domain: EAGVVQSPRYKIIEKKQPVAFWCNPISGHNTLYWYLQNLGQGPELLIRYENEEAVDDSQLPKDRFSAERLKGVDSTLKIQPAELGDSAVYLCASSRDRWNTEAFFGQGTRLTVV.

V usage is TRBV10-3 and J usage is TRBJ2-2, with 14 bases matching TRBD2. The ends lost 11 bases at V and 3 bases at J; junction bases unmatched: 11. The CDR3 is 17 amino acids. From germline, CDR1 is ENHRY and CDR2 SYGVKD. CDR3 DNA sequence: TGTGCCGTAAACGGGGGACTAGCGGGAGCGGACACCGGGGAGCTGTTTTTT. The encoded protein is CAVNGGLAGADTGELFF.

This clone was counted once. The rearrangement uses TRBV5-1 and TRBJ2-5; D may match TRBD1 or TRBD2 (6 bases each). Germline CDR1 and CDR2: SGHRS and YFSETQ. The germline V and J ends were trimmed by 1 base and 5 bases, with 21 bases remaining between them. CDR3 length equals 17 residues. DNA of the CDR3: TGCGCCAGCAGCTTGTCAGGGGACTTTGTGGGTACGGAGACCCAGTACTTC. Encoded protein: CASSLSGDFVGTETQYF.

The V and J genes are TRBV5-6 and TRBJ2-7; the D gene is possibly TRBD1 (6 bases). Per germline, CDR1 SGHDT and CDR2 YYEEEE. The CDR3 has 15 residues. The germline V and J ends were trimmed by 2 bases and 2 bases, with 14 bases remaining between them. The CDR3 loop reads CASSFPGTPTYEQYF. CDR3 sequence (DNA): TGTGCCAGCAGCTTCCCCGGGACACCTACCTACGAGCAGTACTTC.

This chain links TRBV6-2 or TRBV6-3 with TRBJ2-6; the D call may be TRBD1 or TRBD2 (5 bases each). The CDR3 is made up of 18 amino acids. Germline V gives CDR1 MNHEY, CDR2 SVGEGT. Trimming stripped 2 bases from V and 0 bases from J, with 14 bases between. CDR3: CASSYRRGTDSGANVLTF. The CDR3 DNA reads TGTGCCAGCAGTTACCGCCGGGGCACTGACTCTGGGGCCAACGTCCTGACTTTC.